The 15 T cell receptor beta chains reported below all come from one sample, sequenced in a study of glioma-infiltrating T cells after dendritic cell vaccination. Some clones are missing from TCRdb's copy, which holds only in-frame ones; the method was immunoSEQ multiplex PCR. Of almost 90,000 clones listed, about four fifths are singletons. The sample's time point: after dendritic cell vaccination, including at tumor progression/relapse. Sample: blood, taken after dendritic cell vaccination. The receptors here all came from a human donor with glioblastoma.

This clone was found many times. The rearrangement links TRBV19 to TRBJ2-2, with D perhaps matching TRBD1 (5 bases). CDR1 is LNHDA, CDR2 SQIVND, per germline (reference sequence). V was clipped by 5 bases and J by 5 bases, with 15 bases between them. There are 15 residues in the CDR3. The CDR3 bases are TGTGCCAGTAGTGTACAGGATTTACCGACCGGGGAGCTGTTTTTT. It is translated as CASSVQDLPTGELFF. Filled out from reference TRBV19 and TRBJ2-2, the complete variable domain reads DGGITQSPKYLFRKEGQNVTLSCEQNLNHDAMYWYRQDPGQGLRLIYYSQIVNDFQKGDIAEGYSVSREKKESFPLTVTSAQKNPTAFYLCASSVQDLPTGELFFGEGSRLTVL.

This rearrangement joins TRBV7-9 to TRBJ1-1, with D possibly being TRBD1 (5 bases). Between the trimmed V and J ends, which lost 5 bases and 1 base, there was a span of 14 bases. The germline V gene encodes CDR1 SEHNR and CDR2 FQNEAQ (reference sequence). The CDR3 runs to 15 residues. The CDR3 region is CASSPPGHTNTEAFF. The CDR3 DNA is TGTGCCAGCAGCCCTCCTGGACACACGAACACTGAAGCTTTCTTT.

The rearrangement uses TRBV9 and TRBJ2-5; 10 positions agree with TRBD2. Germline V gene lookup returns CDR1 SGDLS and CDR2 YYNGEE. V dropped 4 bases and J dropped 4; count of bases not matched to a gene: 7. The CDR3 has 15 residues. The CDR3 nucleotides are TGTGCCAGCAGCCTAACCGGGACTAGCGTAGAGACCCAGTACTTC. This gives the protein CASSLTGTSVETQYF.

The chain uses TRBV27 and TRBJ2-7; TRBD2 might be the D (6 bases). Germline V CDR1 and CDR2: MNHEY, SMNVEV (reference sequence). The CDR3 runs 13 residues. Trimming removed 5 bases at V and 4 bases at J, with 12 bases between. This chain's CDR3 is CASSSGLRYEQYF. In DNA form, the CDR3 reads TGTGCCAGCAGTAGCGGACTACGGTACGAGCAGTACTTC.

Only one count was recorded for this clone. The genes are TRBV5-6 and TRBJ1-2; D is possibly TRBD1 (5 bases). This CDR3 spans 14 amino acids. Trimming took off 2 bases at V and 6 bases at J, with 14 bases between the two ends. Germline V gene lookup returns CDR1 SGHDT and CDR2 YYEEEE. In DNA form, the CDR3 reads TGTGCCAGCAGCTTTCCTCGACAGAAGAATGGCTACACCTTC. Its translation is CASSFPRQKNGYTF.

V is TRBV7-3 and J is TRBJ2-2; 10 bases align to TRBD2. The CDR3 contains 18 residues. CDR1 is SGHTA, CDR2 FQGTGA, per germline. Unmatched junction bases numbered 6, after V lost 2 bases and J lost 0 bases. The CDR3 bases are TGTGCCAGCAGCTTAGGTTGGAGCGGGGGGGCGAACACCGGGGAGCTGTTTTTT. This sequence encodes CASSLGWSGGANTGELFF.

Here the CDR3 DNA reads TGTGCCAGCAGCCCCCGACTAGCTTTTGATACGCAGTATTTT. Amino acid sequence: CASSPRLAFDTQYF. The V call is TRBV9, the J call TRBJ2-3; TRBD2 matches at 7 bases. The V gene's germline CDR1 is SGDLS and CDR2 YYNGEE. The CDR3 extends over 14 amino acids. The V segment lost 4 bases and the J segment 6 bases; nucleotides outside the gene matches: 8.

CDR3 in amino acids: CASREFSGGGDTQYF. In nucleotides, the CDR3 is TGTGCCAGCAGAGAGTTTAGCGGGGGAGGAGATACGCAGTATTTT. V is TRBV2 and J is TRBJ2-3; TRBD2 matches 9 bases. From germline, CDR1 is SNHLY and CDR2 FYNNEI. J was trimmed by 5 bases and V by 6 bases; bases with no gene match: 9. CDR3 size: 15 residues.

The gene calls are TRBV11-2 and TRBJ1-5; perhaps TRBD1 as D (5 bases). Germline CDR1 and CDR2: SGHAT and FQNNGV. Deletions cut 5 bases from V and 4 bases from J, with 9 bases between. The CDR3 contains 13 residues. For the CDR3, the DNA is TGTGCCAGCAGCAAGGGGTCGAATCAGCCCCAGCATTTT. Amino acids: CASSKGSNQPQHF. The full variable domain, completed using reference TRBV11-2 and TRBJ1-5, is EAGVAQSPRYKIIEKRQSVAFWCNPISGHATLYWYQQILGQGPKLLIQFQNNGVVDDSQLPKDRFSAERLKGVDSTLKIQPAKLEDSAVYLCASSKGSNQPQHFGDGTRLSIL.

CDR3 in amino acids: CASSIRVSGAARETQYF. CDR3 sequence (DNA): TGTGCCAGTAGTATCCGCGTTAGCGGGGCCGCGAGAGAGACCCAGTACTTC. The gene calls are TRBV19 and TRBJ2-5; 8 bases map to TRBD2. Germline CDR1 is LNHDA and CDR2 is SQIVND (reference sequence). CDR3 length equals 17 residues. The ends lost 3 bases at V and 4 bases at J; junction bases unmatched: 13.

The chain couples TRBV5-1 to TRBJ2-3; TRBD1 matches at 11 bases. The CDR3 extends over 14 amino acids. Germline assignment: CDR1 SGHRS and CDR2 YFSETQ. The J segment lost 5 bases and the V segment lost 4 bases, leaving 3 bases of the junction unmatched. The chain's CDR3 is CASSMDRGQDTQYF. The CDR3 nucleotides read TGCGCCAGCAGCATGGACAGGGGGCAAGATACGCAGTATTTT. Based on the CDR3 plus reference TRBV5-1 and TRBJ2-3, the full variable domain is KAGVTQTPRYLIKTRGQQVTLSCSPISGHRSVSWYQQTPGQGLQFLFEYFSETQRNKGNFPGRFSGRQFSNSRSEMNVSTLELGDSALYLCASSMDRGQDTQYFGPGTRLTVL.

The V call is TRBV19, the J call TRBJ2-5; D uncertain. The CDR3 is made up of 16 amino acids. V lost 1 base and J lost 1, with 13 bases in between. Germline V gene lookup returns CDR1 LNHDA and CDR2 SQIVND (reference sequence). CDR3 coding DNA: TGTGCCAGTAGTATAGGCCCAGTGTTTACCCAAGAGACCCAGTACTTC. The encoded protein is CASSIGPVFTQETQYF.

The V and J genes are TRBV6-5 and TRBJ1-1, with D tentatively TRBD1 (5 bases). CDR3 length equals 13 residues. V lost 5 bases to trimming and J lost 2 bases, with 9 bases between them. The V gene's germline CDR1 is MNHEY and CDR2 SVGAGI. CDR3 DNA sequence: TGTGCCAGCAGTACCACAGGTAACACTGAAGCTTTCTTT. This codes for CASSTTGNTEAFF.

The chain has TRBV6-6 and TRBJ1-5; D is uncertain. Germline V gene data show CDR1 as MNHNY and CDR2 as SVGAGI (reference sequence). V lost 2 bases to trimming and J lost 5 bases, with 13 bases between them. This CDR3 is 15 amino acids long. CDR3 DNA sequence: TGTGCCAGCAGTTACGCAGATTTGAGGGATCAGCCCCAGCATTTT. Translation gives CASSYADLRDQPQHF.

The chain couples TRBV11-2 to TRBJ1-1, with D possibly matching TRBD1 (6 bases). Trimming cost V 1 base and J 3 bases, with 9 bases left between them. The CDR3 sequence is 14 residues long. CDR1 and CDR2 from the germline V gene are SGHAT and FQNNGV. CDR3 loop: CASSLAGDHTEAFF. The CDR3 region has the DNA TGTGCCAGCAGCTTAGCAGGGGACCACACTGAAGCTTTCTTT.